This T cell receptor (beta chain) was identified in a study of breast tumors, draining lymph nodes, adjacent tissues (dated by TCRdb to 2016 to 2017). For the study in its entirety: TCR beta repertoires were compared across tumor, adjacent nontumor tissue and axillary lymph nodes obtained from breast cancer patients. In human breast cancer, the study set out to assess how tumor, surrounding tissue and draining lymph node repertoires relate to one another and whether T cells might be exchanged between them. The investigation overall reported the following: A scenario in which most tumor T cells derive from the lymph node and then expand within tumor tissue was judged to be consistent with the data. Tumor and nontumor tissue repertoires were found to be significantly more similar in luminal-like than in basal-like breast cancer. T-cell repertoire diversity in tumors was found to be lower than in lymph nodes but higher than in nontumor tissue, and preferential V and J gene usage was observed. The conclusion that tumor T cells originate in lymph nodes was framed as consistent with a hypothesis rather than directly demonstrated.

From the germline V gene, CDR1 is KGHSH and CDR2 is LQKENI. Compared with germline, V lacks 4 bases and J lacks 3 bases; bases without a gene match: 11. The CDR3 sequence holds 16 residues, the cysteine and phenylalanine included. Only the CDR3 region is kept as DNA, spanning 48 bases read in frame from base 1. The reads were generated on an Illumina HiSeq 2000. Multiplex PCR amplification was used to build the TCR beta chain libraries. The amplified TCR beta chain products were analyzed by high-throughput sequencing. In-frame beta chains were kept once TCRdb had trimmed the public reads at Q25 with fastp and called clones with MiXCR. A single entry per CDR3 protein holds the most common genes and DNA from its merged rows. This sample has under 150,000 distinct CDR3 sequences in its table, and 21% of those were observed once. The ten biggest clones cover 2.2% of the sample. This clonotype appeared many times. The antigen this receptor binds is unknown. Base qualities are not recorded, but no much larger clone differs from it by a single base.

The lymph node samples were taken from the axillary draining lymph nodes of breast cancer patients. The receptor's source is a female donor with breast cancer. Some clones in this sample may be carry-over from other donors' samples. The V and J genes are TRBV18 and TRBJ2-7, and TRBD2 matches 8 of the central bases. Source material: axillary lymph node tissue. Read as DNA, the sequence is TGTGCCAGCTCACTGTCGAGCGGGAGCTATAGCTACGAGCAGTACTTC. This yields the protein CASSLSSGSYSYEQYF.